A single sample is the source of the 23 T cell receptor beta chains below, sequenced in a study of shared clonotypes between healthy human individuals. TCRdb keeps only in-frame clones here, not all; method: immunoSEQ multiplex PCR. Of about 2 million clones listed, less than 95% were seen once; the top ten hold roughly 1%. In the naive CD8 group, cells lacked CD45RO and were positively selected for CCR7, so terminally differentiated effector memory CD45RA+ cells were left out. Material for sequencing was naive CD8+ T cells sorted from blood. Source of these receptors: a man aged 18 to 35 in good health.

A word on this clone: Other DNA sequences in this sample translate to the same CDR3. This sequence joins TRBV7-9 and TRBJ2-7, with D tentatively TRBD2 (5 bases). The CDR3 is 13 residues long. Trimming took 5 bases from V and 5 from J, leaving 13 bases between them. The germline gives CDR1 SEHNR, CDR2 FQNEAQ (reference sequence). This chain's CDR3 is CASSLTSSDEQYF. The CDR3 nucleotides are TGTGCCAGCAGCCTCACTAGTTCCGACGAGCAGTACTTC.

The sample holds one count of this clone. The chain links TRBV29-1 to TRBJ2-1; no definite D call. CDR3 length equals 12 residues. CDR1 is SQVTM and CDR2 is ANQGSEA in the germline V gene. V lost 4 bases and J lost 4, with 8 bases in between. The CDR3 nucleotides are TGCAGCGTTGTTCGGCAGTACAATGAGCAGTTCTTC. Amino acids: CSVVRQYNEQFF.

This clone was detected once. The genes are TRBV13 and TRBJ2-2, with D perhaps TRBD2 (5 bases). Between the trimmed V and J ends, which lost 4 bases and 9 bases, there was a span of 12 bases. The CDR3 is made up of 13 amino acids. The germline V gene has CDR1 PRHDT and CDR2 FYEKMQ (reference sequence). CDR3 coding DNA: TGTGCCAGCAGCTCTAGCCTGTCCCGGGAGCTGTTTTTT. Its protein product is CASSSSLSRELFF.

V usage is TRBV6-4 and J usage is TRBJ2-3; D is tentatively TRBD1 or TRBD2 (5 bases each). Germline V gene sequence: CDR1 MRHNA, CDR2 SNTAGT. The V and J ends lost 10 bases and 2 bases respectively, with 16 bases between them. There are 14 residues in the CDR3. The CDR3 DNA reads TGTGCCATGGGCCGGGGCTATCTCACAGATACGCAGTATTTT. Translated, it gives CAMGRGYLTDTQYF.

CDR3 sequence: CASSQEEYGRRDTGELFF. In DNA, the CDR3 is TGCGCCAGCAGCCAAGAAGAATACGGGAGGAGGGACACCGGGGAGCTGTTTTTT. The chain uses TRBV4-3 and TRBJ2-2, with 7 bases matching TRBD2. From germline, CDR1 is LGHNA and CDR2 YSLEER. The trim removed 0 bases at V and 3 bases at J, leaving 10 bases unmatched. This CDR3 contains 18 residues.

The J gene is TRBJ1-5, the V gene TRBV28, with 9 bases lining up with TRBD1. Germline loops: CDR1 MDHEN, CDR2 SYDVKM. CDR3 size: 14 residues. V shed 5 bases, J shed 7 bases, and the junction held 6 bases outside the gene matches. Here the CDR3 reads CASSIAQGAQPQHF. The CDR3, as DNA: TGTGCCAGCAGTATAGCACAGGGGGCGCAGCCCCAGCATTTT.

A note on this clone: Other DNA sequences within the sample encode an identical CDR3. The chain is built from TRBV9 and TRBJ1-1; 10 positions agree with TRBD1. Germline V gene sequence: CDR1 SGDLS, CDR2 YYNGEE. Unmatched junction bases numbered 1, after V lost 3 bases and J lost 5 bases. The CDR3 spans 13 residues. CDR3 in DNA: TGTGCCAGCAGCGGGACAGGGGGAACTGAAGCTTTCTTT. It yields the protein CASSGTGGTEAFF.

This rearrangement joins TRBV27 to TRBJ1-1; D is perhaps TRBD1 (5 bases). The CDR3 covers 14 residues. Germline values: CDR1 MNHEY, CDR2 SMNVEV (reference sequence). Trimming pared 6 bases from V and 1 base from J, leaving 12 bases between. CDR3 DNA sequence: TGTGCCAGCAGATGGGGCGTTGGGAACACTGAAGCTTTCTTT. As protein: CASRWGVGNTEAFF.

The rearrangement joins TRBV10-2 to TRBJ2-7, with 7 nucleotides matching TRBD2. Germline lookup yields CDR1 WSHSY and CDR2 SAAADI. After removal of 2 bases from V and 10 bases from J, the junction contained 5 bases not matched to a gene. CDR3 length equals 12 residues. The CDR3 is CASSEIGGVQYF. CDR3 nucleotides: TGCGCCAGCAGTGAGATTGGGGGGGTACAGTACTTC.

V and J are TRBV13 and TRBJ2-7, with D perhaps matching TRBD1 (5 bases). The CDR3 is made up of 14 amino acids. Trimming left V 4 bases short and J 2 bases short, with 12 bases between. Germline loops: CDR1 PRHDT, CDR2 FYEKMQ (reference sequence). CDR3 loop: CASSSTPGTYEQYF. The CDR3 bases are TGTGCCAGCAGCTCCACTCCAGGGACCTACGAGCAGTACTTC. Full variable domain (remainder filled in from reference TRBV13 and TRBJ2-7): AAGVIQSPRHLIKEKRETATLKCYPIPRHDTVYWYQQGPGQDPQFLISFYEKMQSDKGSIPDRFSAQQFSDYHSELNMSSLELGDSALYFCASSSTPGTYEQYFGPGTRLTVT.

This rearrangement joins TRBV6-1 to TRBJ2-2; D ambiguous. The V gene lost 4 bases and the J gene lost 4 bases, with 13 bases spanning the gap. Germline values: CDR1 MNHNS, CDR2 SASEGT. The CDR3 contains 15 residues. As DNA, the CDR3 is TGTGCCAGCAGTGCGGCTAGTCGAAGCACCGGGGAGCTGTTTTTT. This gives the protein CASSAASRSTGELFF.

The chain links TRBV30 to TRBJ1-6, with 7 positions matching TRBD1. Germline lookup yields CDR1 GTSNPN and CDR2 SVGIG (reference sequence). J gave up 5 bases and V 3 bases, and 10 bases lay outside the gene matches. CDR3 size: 16 residues. CDR3 residues: CAWSPLGTVNNSPLHF. The CDR3 DNA reads TGTGCCTGGAGCCCTCTAGGGACAGTAAATAATTCACCCCTCCACTTT.

The rearrangement links TRBV27 to TRBJ1-1; perhaps TRBD1 as D (6 bases). The CDR3 totals 14 residues. V was pared by 3 bases and J by 3 bases, with 11 bases between. The germline CDR1 and CDR2 sequences are MNHEY and SMNVEV (reference sequence). Written as DNA, the CDR3 is TGTGCCAGCAGTTTCTCGGGGGCGGACACTGAAGCTTTCTTT. It codes for CASSFSGADTEAFF.

V is TRBV6-5 and J is TRBJ1-1, with 7 bases aligning to TRBD1. The ends lost 6 bases at V and 5 bases at J; junction bases unmatched: 9. Per the germline V gene, CDR1 is MNHEY and CDR2 is SVGAGI. The CDR3 loop spans 14 amino acids. In DNA form, the CDR3 reads TGTGCCAGCAGCGTACAGGGGTCCTGGACTGAAGCTTTCTTT. Translation gives CASSVQGSWTEAFF.

This chain connects TRBV5-1 to TRBJ2-7, with TRBD1 matching over 10 bases. Germline CDR1 reads SGHRS; CDR2 reads YFSETQ. The CDR3 loop spans 19 amino acids. The V segment lost 4 bases and the J segment 0 bases; nucleotides outside the gene matches: 16. The chain's CDR3 is CASSPEGTGVAGTSYEQYF. In nucleotides, the CDR3 is TGCGCCAGCAGCCCGGAGGGGACAGGGGTAGCGGGAACCTCCTACGAGCAGTACTTC. Full variable domain (outside the CDR3, taken from reference TRBV5-1 and TRBJ2-7): KAGVTQTPRYLIKTRGQQVTLSCSPISGHRSVSWYQQTPGQGLQFLFEYFSETQRNKGNFPGRFSGRQFSNSRSEMNVSTLELGDSALYLCASSPEGTGVAGTSYEQYFGPGTRLTVT.

The chain uses TRBV7-9 and TRBJ2-1, with 11 bases that match TRBD1. Germline loops: CDR1 SEHNR, CDR2 FQNEAQ (reference sequence). This CDR3 comprises 16 residues. V lost 2 bases to trimming and J lost 7 bases; unmatched junction nucleotides: 7. The CDR3 DNA sequence: TGTGCCAGCAGCTTAACCGGACAGGGGGCGCTTAATGAGCAGTTCTTC. The encoded protein is CASSLTGQGALNEQFF. The full variable domain, its missing parts supplied by reference TRBV7-9 and TRBJ2-1, is DTGVSQNPRHKITKRGQNVTFRCDPISEHNRLYWYRQTLGQGPEFLTYFQNEAQLEKSRLLSDRFSAERPKGSFSTLEIQRTEQGDSAMYLCASSLTGQGALNEQFFGPGTRLTVL.

V and J are TRBV27 and TRBJ2-1; D possibly matches TRBD1 or TRBD2 (6 bases each). Deletions cut 2 bases from V and 6 bases from J, with 11 bases between. The CDR3 is 14 amino acids. Germline lookup yields CDR1 MNHEY and CDR2 SMNVEV (reference sequence). CDR3 sequence (DNA): TGTGCCAGCAGTTTAGGGGGGCCGGGCAATGAGCAGTTCTTC. Protein product: CASSLGGPGNEQFF.

The rearrangement joins TRBV4-3 to TRBJ2-7; TRBD1 matches at 7 bases. Germline lookup yields CDR1 LGHNA and CDR2 YSLEER. CDR3 size: 15 residues. Trimming removed 2 bases from V and 2 bases from J; junction bases left unmatched: 6. DNA of the CDR3: TGCGCCAGCAGCCAAATCCGGGACAGTACCTACGAGCAGTACTTC. This encodes CASSQIRDSTYEQYF.

The gene calls are TRBV7-9 and TRBJ2-1; 7 nucleotides match TRBD2. V shed 5 bases, J shed 7 bases, and the junction held 11 bases outside the gene matches. CDR1 SEHNR and CDR2 FQNEAQ come from the germline V gene (reference sequence). There are 15 residues in the CDR3. This CDR3 reads CASSIGLVEGNEQFF. DNA of the CDR3: TGTGCCAGCAGCATTGGACTAGTCGAGGGGAATGAGCAGTTCTTC.

The genes are TRBV9 and TRBJ2-6, with D hard to call. The CDR3 runs 16 residues. V dropped 3 bases and J dropped 1 base, with 11 bases sitting between them. CDR1 SGDLS and CDR2 YYNGEE come from the germline V gene. CDR3 loop: CASSASLISGANVLTF. DNA of the CDR3: TGTGCCAGCAGCGCCAGTTTGATTTCTGGGGCCAACGTCCTGACTTTC.

The chain is built from TRBV27 and TRBJ2-7; TRBD1 aligns across 7 bases. V lost 4 bases and J lost 2; bases outside the gene matches: 2. The germline CDR1 and CDR2 sequences are MNHEY and SMNVEV (reference sequence). The CDR3 runs to 13 residues. CDR3 nucleotide sequence: TGTGCCAGCAGTTATGACAGGGCCTACGAGCAGTACTTC. As protein: CASSYDRAYEQYF.

As regards this clone: Other nucleotide sequences in the sample specify the same CDR3. The V call is TRBV7-9, the J call TRBJ2-2, with a tentative D call TRBD1 (5 bases). Germline loops: CDR1 SEHNR, CDR2 FQNEAQ (reference sequence). Between the trimmed V and J ends, which lost 0 bases and 4 bases, there was a span of 9 bases. This CDR3 is built from 15 residues. The CDR3 DNA sequence: TGTGCCAGCAGCTTAGCGGGTCAGGGCACCGGGGAGCTGTTTTTT. Its translation is CASSLAGQGTGELFF.

The gene calls are TRBV6-1 and TRBJ1-3; 8 bases agree with TRBD1. The trim removed 0 bases at V and 4 bases at J, leaving 5 bases unmatched. CDR1 and CDR2 (germline): MNHNS, SASEGT. This CDR3 has 16 amino acids. The CDR3 loop reads CASSEAPQGAGNTIYF. The DNA of the CDR3 is TGTGCCAGCAGTGAAGCGCCCCAGGGGGCAGGAAACACCATATATTTT.